These 19 T cell receptor beta chains came from one sample sequenced in a study of T cell responses to AZD1222 COVID-19 vaccine. Some clones are missing from TCRdb's copy, which holds only in-frame ones; the method was immunoSEQ multiplex PCR. The sample consists of fewer than 150,000 clones, around 89% of them appearing once. The material sequenced was peripheral blood, taken 28 days after the second AZD1222 dose. These receptor sequences come from an adult who received the AZD1222 COVID-19 vaccine.

CDR3 DNA sequence: TGTGCCAGCAGTTCTCAGGGAATAGGCAATCAGCCCCAGCATTTT. This translates into CASSSQGIGNQPQHF. The chain combines TRBV6-2 or TRBV6-3 with TRBJ1-5, with D perhaps matching TRBD1 (5 bases). Between the trimmed V and J ends, which lost 4 bases and 2 bases, there was a span of 12 bases. CDR3 length equals 15 residues. Germline V gene lookup returns CDR1 MNHEY and CDR2 SVGEGT.

The CDR3 is CASSSGQRSNYGYTF. CDR3 DNA sequence: TGTGCCAGCAGCTCGGGACAGCGTTCTAACTATGGCTACACCTTC. The J gene is TRBJ1-2, the V gene TRBV9; TRBD1 aligns across 7 bases. The CDR3 runs to 15 residues. Trimming took 4 bases from V and 0 from J; bases not matched to a gene: 6. In germline, CDR1 is SGDLS, CDR2 YYNGEE.

The chain recombines TRBV6-5 with TRBJ1-2; D is ambiguous. Trimming took 7 bases from V and 2 from J, leaving 5 bases between them. The germline V gene encodes CDR1 MNHEY and CDR2 SVGAGI. This CDR3 has 11 residues. The CDR3 sequence: CASKRNYGYTF. The DNA of the CDR3 is TGTGCCAGCAAGAGGAACTATGGCTACACCTTC.

V is TRBV4-1 and J is TRBJ1-1; possibly TRBD1 for D (5 bases). Germline-derived CDR1 and CDR2 are MGHRA and YSYEKL. The CDR3 loop spans 15 amino acids. V was pared by 1 base and J by 3 bases, with 12 bases between. The CDR3: CASSQVGERDTEAFF. The CDR3, as DNA: TGCGCCAGCAGCCAAGTAGGGGAGAGAGACACTGAAGCTTTCTTT.

J is TRBJ2-3 and V is TRBV11-3, with 8 bases fitting TRBD2. The CDR3 has 13 residues. Germline loops: CDR1 SGHNT, CDR2 YENEEA. Losses at the gene ends were 1 base for V and 9 bases for J; bases not matched to a gene: 3. The DNA of the CDR3 is TGTGCCAGCAGCTTAGGCGGGGGGCAGACGCAGTATTTT. Translation: CASSLGGGQTQYF.

The chain combines TRBV6-6 with TRBJ2-7, with TRBD1 matching 9 bases. The CDR3 length is 15 residues. Germline V lookup: CDR1 MNHNY, CDR2 SVGAGI (reference sequence). Losses at the gene ends were 5 bases for V and 2 bases for J; bases not matched to a gene: 7. The CDR3 here is CASSHGTGQAYEQYF. In DNA, the CDR3 is TGTGCCAGCAGTCACGGGACAGGGCAGGCCTACGAGCAGTACTTC.

The CDR3 DNA reads as TGTGCCAGCCGCCCCCCCGGGACAGAAGCGGGAGAGCAGTACTTC. Translating it yields CASRPPGTEAGEQYF. This rearrangement joins TRBV6-5 to TRBJ2-7; D may be TRBD1 or TRBD2 (7 bases each). The CDR3 covers 15 residues. V was pared by 8 bases and J by 7 bases, with 24 bases between. In germline, CDR1 is MNHEY, CDR2 SVGAGI.

The chain carries TRBV19 and TRBJ2-2; D may be TRBD1 (5 bases). Germline V gene data show CDR1 as LNHDA and CDR2 as SQIVND (reference sequence). V was shortened by 3 bases and J by 4 bases, with 9 bases between the two germline ends. The length of the CDR3 is 14 residues. The CDR3 DNA follows: TGTGCCAGTAGTATGGGGCAGCGCACCGGGGAGCTGTTTTTT. As protein: CASSMGQRTGELFF.

This chain links TRBV7-9 with TRBJ2-5; D uncertain. The germline V gene has CDR1 SEHNR and CDR2 FQNEAQ (reference sequence). CDR3 length equals 15 residues. Trimming took off 2 bases at V and 4 bases at J, with 14 bases between the two ends. In nucleotides, the CDR3 is TGTGCCAGCAGCTTACCGCATGGGCTTGGAGAGACCCAGTACTTC. This sequence encodes CASSLPHGLGETQYF.

This chain links TRBV6-4 with TRBJ2-2; 11 bases align to TRBD1. Germline V gene lookup returns CDR1 MRHNA and CDR2 SNTAGT. The CDR3 runs to 14 residues. Losses at the gene ends were 6 bases for V and 7 bases for J; bases not matched to a gene: 4. CDR3 protein: CASSGTGGFGELFF. CDR3 coding DNA: TGTGCCAGCAGCGGGACAGGGGGATTCGGGGAGCTGTTTTTT.

The gene calls are TRBV19 and TRBJ1-2, with D unclear. Germline loops: CDR1 LNHDA, CDR2 SQIVND (reference sequence). Trimming removed 3 bases from V and 2 bases from J, with 7 bases in between. This CDR3 spans 13 amino acids. The CDR3 coding sequence is TGTGCCAGTAGTATCGAAGAAAACTATGGCTACACCTTC. Its translation: CASSIEENYGYTF.

The chain joins TRBV6-6 to TRBJ2-1; D might be TRBD2 (5 bases). The germline V and J ends were trimmed by 2 bases and 3 bases, with 14 bases remaining between them. The CDR3 contains 16 residues. Germline assignment: CDR1 MNHNY and CDR2 SVGAGI (reference sequence). CDR3: CASSYASGLGYNEQFF. CDR3 in DNA: TGTGCCAGCAGTTACGCCTCGGGGTTGGGCTACAATGAGCAGTTCTTC.

V is TRBV4-2 and J is TRBJ1-5; tentative D call: TRBD1 (6 bases). The CDR3 loop spans 16 amino acids. V lost 1 base to trimming and J lost 3 bases, with 13 bases between them. The V gene's germline CDR1 is LGHNA and CDR2 YNFKEQ. DNA for the CDR3: TGTGCCAGCAGCCAAGCAGGGGCACAATCCAATCAGCCCCAGCATTTT. Translating gives CASSQAGAQSNQPQHF.

The chain links TRBV12-3 or TRBV12-4 to TRBJ2-5, with unresolved D. CDR3 length equals 12 residues. V shed 4 bases and J shed 5 bases, with 8 bases lying between them. The CDR3: CASSWSGETQYF. For the CDR3, the DNA is TGTGCCAGCAGTTGGTCAGGCGAGACCCAGTACTTC.

V gene TRBV4-1 combines with J gene TRBJ1-5; D uncertain. Germline V lookup: CDR1 MGHRA, CDR2 YSYEKL. This CDR3 has 15 residues. Trimming shortened V by 2 bases and J by 7 bases, and 15 bases separated the two germline ends. CDR3 in amino acids: CASSQLPGVKQPQHF. The CDR3 DNA sequence: TGCGCCAGCAGCCAATTGCCGGGAGTCAAACAGCCCCAGCATTTT.

This chain joins TRBV6-5 and TRBJ2-1; D is possibly TRBD1 (6 bases). V was pared by 2 bases and J by 6 bases, with 11 bases between. Germline CDR1 reads MNHEY; CDR2 reads SVGAGI. The CDR3 length is 14 residues. This CDR3 reads CASSYLRDINEQFF. CDR3 bases: TGTGCCAGCAGTTACCTCAGGGACATCAATGAGCAGTTCTTC.

The V gene is TRBV19, the J gene TRBJ1-1, with 7 bases identical to TRBD1. CDR3 length: 13 residues. V shed 4 bases and J 7 bases; nucleotides not matched to a gene: 6. Germline CDR1 is LNHDA and CDR2 is SQIVND (reference sequence). CDR3 residues: CASSKEGQLEAFF. The CDR3, as DNA: TGTGCCAGTAGTAAAGAGGGACAGCTTGAAGCTTTCTTT.

V gene TRBV10-1 combines with J gene TRBJ1-2; 7 nucleotides line up with TRBD1. The CDR3 length is 15 residues. After removal of 2 bases from V and 7 bases from J, the junction contained 10 bases not matched to a gene. Germline CDR1 WNHNN, CDR2 SYGVQD (reference sequence). This chain's CDR3 is CASSEDRDLSSGYTF. CDR3 DNA sequence: TGCGCCAGCAGTGAGGACAGGGATTTGAGTTCTGGCTACACCTTC.

The chain's CDR3 is CASSKRGGEGRNTIYF. The CDR3 region has the DNA TGTGCCAGCAGCAAAAGGGGAGGGGAAGGGAGGAACACCATATATTTT. The chain employs TRBV3-1 (or the pseudogene TRBV3-2) and TRBJ1-3; tentatively, D is TRBD1 (5 bases). V lost 5 bases and J 7 bases, leaving 21 bases between the germline ends. Germline V CDR1 and CDR2: LGHDT, YNNKEL (reference sequence). The CDR3 loop spans 16 amino acids.